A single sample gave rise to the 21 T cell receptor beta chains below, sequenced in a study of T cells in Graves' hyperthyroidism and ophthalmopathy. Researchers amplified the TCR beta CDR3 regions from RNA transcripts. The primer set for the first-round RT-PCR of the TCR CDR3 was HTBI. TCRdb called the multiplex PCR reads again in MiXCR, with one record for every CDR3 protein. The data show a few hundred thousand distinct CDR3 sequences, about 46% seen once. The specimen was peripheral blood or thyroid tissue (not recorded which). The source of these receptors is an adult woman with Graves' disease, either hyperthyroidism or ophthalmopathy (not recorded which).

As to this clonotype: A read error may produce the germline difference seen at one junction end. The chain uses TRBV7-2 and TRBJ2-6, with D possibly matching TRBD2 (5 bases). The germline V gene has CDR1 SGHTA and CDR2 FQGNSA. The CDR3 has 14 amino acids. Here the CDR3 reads CASSPMGGGLTEAF. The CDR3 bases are TGTGCCAGCAGCCCAATGGGCGGCGGACTCACTGAAGCTTTC.

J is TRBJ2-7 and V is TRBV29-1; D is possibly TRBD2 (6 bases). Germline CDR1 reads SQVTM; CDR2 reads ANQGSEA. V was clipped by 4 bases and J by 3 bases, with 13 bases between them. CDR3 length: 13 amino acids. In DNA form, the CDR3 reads TGCAGCGTTGGGGCGGGACCCCACTACGAGCAGTACTTC. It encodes CSVGAGPHYEQYF.

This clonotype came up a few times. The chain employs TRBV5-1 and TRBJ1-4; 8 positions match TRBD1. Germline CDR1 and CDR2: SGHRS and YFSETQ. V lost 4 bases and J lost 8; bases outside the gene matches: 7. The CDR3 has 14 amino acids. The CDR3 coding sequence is TGCGCCAGCAGCCACGGACAGGGTCGGGAAAAACTGTTTTTT. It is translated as CASSHGQGREKLFF.

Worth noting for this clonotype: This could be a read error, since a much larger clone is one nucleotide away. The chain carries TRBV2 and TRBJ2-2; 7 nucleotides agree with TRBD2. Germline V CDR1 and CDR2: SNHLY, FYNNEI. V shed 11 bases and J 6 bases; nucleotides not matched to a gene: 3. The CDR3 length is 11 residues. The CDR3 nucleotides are TGTGCCGGGGGGGAGCCCGGGGAGCTGTTTTTT. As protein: CAGGEPGELFF.

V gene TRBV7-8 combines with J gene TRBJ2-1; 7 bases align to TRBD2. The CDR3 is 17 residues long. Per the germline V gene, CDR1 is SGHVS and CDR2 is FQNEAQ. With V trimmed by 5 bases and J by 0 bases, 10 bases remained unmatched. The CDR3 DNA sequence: TGTGCCAGCAGCCCGTCGTGGCGGGAGAGCTCCTACAATGAGCAGTTCTTC. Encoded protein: CASSPSWRESSYNEQFF.

The CDR3 region is CAISGAGGRDGYTF. In nucleotides, the CDR3 is TGTGCCATCAGTGGGGCAGGGGGAAGGGATGGCTACACCTTC. The genes are TRBV10-3 and TRBJ1-2; 7 bases fit TRBD1. Trimming took 4 bases from V and 6 from J; bases not matched to a gene: 8. CDR1 ENHRY and CDR2 SYGVKD come from the germline V gene. CDR3 length: 14 residues.

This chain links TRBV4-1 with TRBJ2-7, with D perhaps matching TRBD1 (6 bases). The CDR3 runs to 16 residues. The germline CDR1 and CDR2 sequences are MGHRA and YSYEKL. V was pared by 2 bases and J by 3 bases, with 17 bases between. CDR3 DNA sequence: TGCGCCAGCAGCCAAAAGACAGGCTCAGCTGTCTACGAGCAGTACTTC. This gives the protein CASSQKTGSAVYEQYF.

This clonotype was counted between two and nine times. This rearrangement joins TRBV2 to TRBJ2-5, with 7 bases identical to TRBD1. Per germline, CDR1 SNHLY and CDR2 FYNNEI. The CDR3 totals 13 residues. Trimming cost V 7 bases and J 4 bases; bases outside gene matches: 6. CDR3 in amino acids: CASTDRVGETQYF. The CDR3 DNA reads TGTGCCAGCACTGACAGGGTCGGAGAGACCCAGTACTTC.

CDR3 in amino acids: CASKVRGNSPLHF. The CDR3 DNA reads as TGTGCCAGCAAAGTAAGGGGGAATTCACCCCTCCACTTT. The chain carries TRBV19 and TRBJ1-6; possible D gene TRBD1, 6 bases. CDR1 is LNHDA, CDR2 SQIVND, per germline (reference sequence). The CDR3 extends over 13 amino acids. With 9 bases removed from V and 7 bases from J, the gap between germline ends came to 13 bases.

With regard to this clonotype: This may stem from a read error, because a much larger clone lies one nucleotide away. CDR3 nucleotides: TGCAGTGTTAGGGCTAGCGGGGGATCAGGGGCCTACGAGCAGTACTTC. The encoded protein is CSVRASGGSGAYEQYF. V and J are TRBV20-1 and TRBJ2-7; 10 positions agree with TRBD2. This CDR3 contains 16 residues. Trimming removed 7 bases from V and 2 bases from J; junction bases left unmatched: 14. CDR1 and CDR2 (germline): DFQATT, SNEGSKA (reference sequence).

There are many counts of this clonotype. The CDR3 loop is CASSIDHRLNTGELFF. The CDR3 nucleotides are TGTGCCAGTAGTATAGATCATCGACTGAACACCGGGGAGCTGTTTTTT. This chain uses TRBV19 with TRBJ2-2, with D uncertain. The V gene's germline CDR1 is LNHDA and CDR2 SQIVND (reference sequence). With 0 bases removed from V and 1 base from J, the gap between germline ends came to 9 bases. This CDR3 has 16 residues.

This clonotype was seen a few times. The DNA of the CDR3 is TGTGCCAGCAGCTCCACAGGGTTCGATTCACCCCTCCACTTT. Protein: CASSSTGFDSPLHF. V gene TRBV7-9 combines with J gene TRBJ1-6, with D tentatively TRBD1 (6 bases). The V and J ends lost 4 bases and 8 bases respectively, with 12 bases between them. CDR3 length: 14 residues. In germline, CDR1 is SEHNR, CDR2 FQNEAQ (reference sequence).

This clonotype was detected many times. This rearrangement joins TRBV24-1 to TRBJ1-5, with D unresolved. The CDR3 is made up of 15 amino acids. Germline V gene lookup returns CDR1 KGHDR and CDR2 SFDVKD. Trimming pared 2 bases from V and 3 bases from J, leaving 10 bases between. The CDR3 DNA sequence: TGTGCCACCAGTGATTCGGGCGGGAACAATCAGCCCCAGCATTTT. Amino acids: CATSDSGGNNQPQHF.

CDR3: CASSLRIREPPGANVLTF. CDR3 in DNA: TGTGCCAGCAGCCTCCGGATCCGGGAGCCCCCCGGGGCCAACGTCCTGACTTTC. The rearrangement joins TRBV7-9 to TRBJ2-6; tentatively, D is TRBD2 (6 bases). From germline, CDR1 is SEHNR and CDR2 FQNEAQ (reference sequence). The V gene lost 5 bases and the J gene lost 4 bases, with 21 bases spanning the gap. CDR3 length: 18 amino acids.

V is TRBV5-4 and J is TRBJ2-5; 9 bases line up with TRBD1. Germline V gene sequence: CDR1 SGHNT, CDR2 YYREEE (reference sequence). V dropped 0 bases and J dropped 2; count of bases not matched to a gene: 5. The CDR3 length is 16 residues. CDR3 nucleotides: TGTGCCAGCAGCTTGGCGGGACAGGGAAGACAAGAGACCCAGTACTTC. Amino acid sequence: CASSLAGQGRQETQYF.

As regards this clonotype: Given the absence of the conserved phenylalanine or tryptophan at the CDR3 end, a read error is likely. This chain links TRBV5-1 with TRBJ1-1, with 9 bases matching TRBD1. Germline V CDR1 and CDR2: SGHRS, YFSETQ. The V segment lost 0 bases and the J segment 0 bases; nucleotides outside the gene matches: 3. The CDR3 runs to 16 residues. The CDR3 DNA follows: TGCGCCAGCAGCTTGGGGGGACAGGGCTTGAACACTGAAGCTTTCCTT. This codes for CASSLGGQGLNTEAFL.

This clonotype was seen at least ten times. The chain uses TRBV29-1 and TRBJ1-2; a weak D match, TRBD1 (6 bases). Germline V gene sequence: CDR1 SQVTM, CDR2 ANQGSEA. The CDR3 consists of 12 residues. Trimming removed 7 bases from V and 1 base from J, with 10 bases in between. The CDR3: CSAQDSNYGYTF. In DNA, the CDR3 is TGCAGCGCTCAGGACAGTAACTATGGCTACACCTTC.

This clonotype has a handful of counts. In nucleotides, the CDR3 is TGCGCCAGCAGCGAAGGGCCGGACTACGAGCAGTACTTC. Its translation: CASSEGPDYEQYF. The chain links TRBV5-1 to TRBJ2-7; D uncertain. CDR3 size: 13 residues. In germline, CDR1 is SGHRS, CDR2 YFSETQ. V dropped 4 bases and J dropped 3 bases, with 11 bases sitting between them.

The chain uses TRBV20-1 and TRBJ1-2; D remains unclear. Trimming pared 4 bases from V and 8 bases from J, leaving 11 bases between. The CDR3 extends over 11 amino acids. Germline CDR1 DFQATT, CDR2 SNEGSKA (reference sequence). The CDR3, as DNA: TGCAGTGCTAAGGGTGGCTCCGGCTACACCTTC. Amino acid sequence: CSAKGGSGYTF.

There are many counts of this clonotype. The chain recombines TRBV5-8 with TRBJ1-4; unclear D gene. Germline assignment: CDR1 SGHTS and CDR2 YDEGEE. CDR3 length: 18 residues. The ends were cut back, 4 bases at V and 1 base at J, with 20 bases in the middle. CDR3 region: CASSIRRGSQRTNEKLFF. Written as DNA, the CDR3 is TGTGCCAGCAGCATCCGCCGCGGCAGCCAAAGAACTAATGAAAAACTGTTTTTT.

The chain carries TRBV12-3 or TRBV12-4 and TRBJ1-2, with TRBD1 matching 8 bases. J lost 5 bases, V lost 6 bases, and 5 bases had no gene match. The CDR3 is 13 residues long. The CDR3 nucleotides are TGTGCCAGCAGCCGACAGGGGCGGTATGGCTACACCTTC. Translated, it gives CASSRQGRYGYTF.